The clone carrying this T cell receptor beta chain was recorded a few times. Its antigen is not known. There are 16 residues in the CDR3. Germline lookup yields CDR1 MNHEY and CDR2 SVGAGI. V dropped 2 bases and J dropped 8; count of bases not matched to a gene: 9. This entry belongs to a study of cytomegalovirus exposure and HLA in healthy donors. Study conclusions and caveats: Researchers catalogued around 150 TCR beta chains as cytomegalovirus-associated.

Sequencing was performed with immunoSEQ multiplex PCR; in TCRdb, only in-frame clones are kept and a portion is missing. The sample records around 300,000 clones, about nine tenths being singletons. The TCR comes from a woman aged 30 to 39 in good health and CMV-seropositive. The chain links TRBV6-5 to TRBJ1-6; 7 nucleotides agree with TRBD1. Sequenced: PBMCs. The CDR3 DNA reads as TGTGCCAGCAGTTACGGGGGCAGGGGGGGAGATTCACCCCTCCACTTT. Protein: CASSYGGRGGDSPLHF.